Following are 11 T cell receptor beta chains from one sample sequenced in a study of cytomegalovirus exposure and HLA in healthy donors (dated by TCRdb to between 2016 and 2019). The library was built by means of the immunoSEQ multiplex PCR assay. TCRdb's version of the immuneACCESS table is confined to in-frame rearrangements and falls short of the full clone set. An unresolved V gene accounts for under half of the shortfall where checked; the remainder is of unknown origin. This sample gives about 270,000 clones in total; 70% to 90% of them show up just once. The ten top clones hold approximately 1% of the sample. The source material was PBMCs. Receptor source: a woman aged 18 to 35 in good health and CMV-seronegative.

The V and J genes are TRBV30 and TRBJ2-2; 11 bases are shared with TRBD1. The germline CDR1 and CDR2 sequences are GTSNPN and SVGIG (reference sequence). The J segment lost 7 bases and the V segment lost 5 bases, leaving 6 bases of the junction unmatched. The CDR3 has 14 amino acids. CDR3 nucleotides: TGTGCCTGGGAGGGACAGGGGGGAGGCGGGGAGCTGTTTTTT. Translated: CAWEGQGGGGELFF.

The chain has TRBV30 and TRBJ1-2, with D possibly matching TRBD1 (5 bases). The CDR3 runs 10 residues. V gave up 3 bases and J gave up 9 bases, with 8 bases separating them. The germline gives CDR1 GTSNPN, CDR2 SVGIG (reference sequence). The chain's CDR3 is CAWRKGSYTF. In DNA form, the CDR3 reads TGTGCCTGGAGAAAGGGGAGCTACACCTTC.

V usage is TRBV11-1 and J usage is TRBJ1-2; D unclear. Germline CDR1 reads SGHAT; CDR2 reads FQDESV (reference sequence). V gave up 5 bases and J gave up 0 bases, with 7 bases separating them. The CDR3 length is 13 residues. The chain's CDR3 is CASSRGANYGYTF. In DNA, the CDR3 is TGTGCCAGCAGCCGCGGGGCTAACTATGGCTACACCTTC.

This clone was found a few times. This chain links TRBV19 with TRBJ2-1; 11 bases map to TRBD2. CDR1 LNHDA and CDR2 SQIVND come from the germline V gene (reference sequence). CDR3 length equals 15 residues. J was trimmed by 0 bases and V by 6 bases; bases with no gene match: 1. The chain's CDR3 is CASSGLAGSYNEQFF. The CDR3 DNA follows: TGTGCCAGTAGCGGACTAGCGGGCTCCTACAATGAGCAGTTCTTC.

Worth noting for this clone: This CDR3 is also generated by other DNA sequences in the sample. The chain carries TRBV5-1 and TRBJ2-5, with TRBD2 matching over 8 bases. J was trimmed by 1 base and V by 0 bases; bases with no gene match: 2. The CDR3 totals 15 residues. Germline CDR1 SGHRS, CDR2 YFSETQ. CDR3 residues: CASSLGGGSQETQYF. DNA for the CDR3: TGCGCCAGCAGCTTGGGCGGGGGGTCCCAAGAGACCCAGTACTTC.

This chain links TRBV27 with TRBJ1-5; TRBD1 might be the D (5 bases). This CDR3 contains 16 residues. Looked up from germline, CDR1 is MNHEY and CDR2 is SMNVEV (reference sequence). The V and J ends lost 0 bases and 2 bases respectively, with 11 bases between them. The CDR3 spells CASSLSWGEGNQPQHF. CDR3 sequence (DNA): TGTGCCAGCAGTTTATCGTGGGGGGAGGGCAATCAGCCCCAGCATTTT.

The chain is built from TRBV7-9 and TRBJ2-1, with D perhaps TRBD1 (5 bases). Trimming removed 1 base at V and 10 bases at J, with 11 bases between. The CDR3 extends over 13 amino acids. Germline CDR1 and CDR2: SEHNR and FQNEAQ (reference sequence). CDR3 nucleotides: TGTGCCAGCAGCTTAGGCAGGGTAGAGGAGCAGTTCTTC. Its translation is CASSLGRVEEQFF.

The rearrangement joins TRBV5-1 to TRBJ1-1; a weak D match, TRBD1 (6 bases). There are 13 residues in the CDR3. Germline V lookup: CDR1 SGHRS, CDR2 YFSETQ. Trimming cost V 3 bases and J 2 bases, with 8 bases left between them. Written as DNA, the CDR3 is TGCGCCAGCAGCTGGGACACCAACACTGAAGCTTTCTTT. Translating gives CASSWDTNTEAFF. Full variable domain (outside the CDR3, taken from reference TRBV5-1 and TRBJ1-1): KAGVTQTPRYLIKTRGQQVTLSCSPISGHRSVSWYQQTPGQGLQFLFEYFSETQRNKGNFPGRFSGRQFSNSRSEMNVSTLELGDSALYLCASSWDTNTEAFFGQGTRLTVV.

CDR3 amino acids: CASSWDRNYGYTF. Here the CDR3 DNA reads TGTGCCAGCAGTTGGGACAGGAACTATGGCTACACCTTC. V gene TRBV6-6 combines with J gene TRBJ1-2; 8 nucleotides agree with TRBD1. This CDR3 has 13 residues. Germline trimming cut 4 bases from V and 2 bases from J; bases unmatched to any gene: 0. In germline, CDR1 is MNHNY, CDR2 SVGAGI (reference sequence).

The chain couples TRBV10-3 to TRBJ1-3, with a possible D match to TRBD1 (5 bases). The CDR3 consists of 14 residues. V was pared by 4 bases and J by 1 base, with 8 bases between. The germline V gene encodes CDR1 ENHRY and CDR2 SYGVKD. Here the CDR3 DNA reads TGTGCCATCAGTGGACAGCTTTCTGGAAACACCATATATTTT. Translation gives CAISGQLSGNTIYF.

This chain links TRBV4-1 with TRBJ1-2; D is ambiguous. Germline V gene lookup returns CDR1 MGHRA and CDR2 YSYEKL. The CDR3 length is 17 residues. Trimming took off 0 bases at V and 2 bases at J, with 16 bases between the two ends. The CDR3 nucleotides read TGCGCCAGCAGCCAAGACCCTGGCAGCGGCCTGAACTATGGCTACACCTTC. Its protein is CASSQDPGSGLNYGYTF.